Below, 18 T cell receptor beta chains from the same sample are listed, as sequenced in a study of blood T cells in healthy people across ages. Sample-barcoded 5' priming and a J-beta primer mix drove a second PCR of 7 to 11 cycles. TCRdb called the 5' RACE reads again in MiXCR, with one record for every CDR3 protein. The sample shows 1.5 million or so distinct CDR3 sequences, approximately 43% of them seen only once. Specimen: blood. The receptor set was obtained from a woman aged 18-29 years in good health.

This clonotype appeared a few times. J is TRBJ2-1 and V is TRBV24-1; a weak D match, TRBD1 (6 bases). The CDR3 is made up of 13 amino acids. Trimming pared 9 bases from V and 3 bases from J, leaving 11 bases between. Germline V CDR1 and CDR2: KGHDR, SFDVKD. The CDR3, as DNA: TGTGCCACCGGGGGCAGCCTCTACAATGAGCAGTTCTTC. As protein: CATGGSLYNEQFF.

The chain joins TRBV2 to TRBJ2-3, with D tentatively TRBD2 (6 bases). Per the germline V gene, CDR1 is SNHLY and CDR2 is FYNNEI. The germline V and J ends were trimmed by 5 bases and 3 bases, with 15 bases remaining between them. This CDR3 contains 15 residues. CDR3 residues: CASSRRGSWTDTQYF. The CDR3 DNA reads TGTGCCAGCAGTCGACGGGGGTCTTGGACAGATACGCAGTATTTT.

V gene TRBV6-2 or TRBV6-3 combines with J gene TRBJ1-1, with 7 positions matching TRBD1. The V and J ends lost 7 bases and 10 bases, in that order; junction bases with no gene match: 18. Germline CDR1 is MNHEY and CDR2 is SVGEGT. CDR3 length equals 15 residues. CDR3 coding DNA: TGTGCCAGCAACATAGGGGGCTCGAATAGCCCTGGAGCTTTCTTT. As protein: CASNIGGSNSPGAFF.

The rearrangement joins TRBV4-1 to TRBJ2-1; D uncertain. From germline, CDR1 is MGHRA and CDR2 YSYEKL. V lost 6 bases, J lost 10 bases, and 19 bases lay in between. The CDR3 is 14 residues long. In DNA, the CDR3 is TGCGCCAGCAGTAAGGCAGGATCTGCCTACGAGCAGTTCTTC. Translated, it gives CASSKAGSAYEQFF.

The chain links TRBV2 to TRBJ1-1, with 8 bases matching TRBD1. Looked up from germline, CDR1 is SNHLY and CDR2 is FYNNEI. CDR3 length: 13 amino acids. Trimming cost V 6 bases and J 8 bases; bases outside gene matches: 8. This CDR3 is CASSQETGAEAFF. The CDR3, as DNA: TGTGCCAGCAGCCAGGAGACAGGGGCAGAAGCTTTCTTT.

This chain links TRBV20-1 with TRBJ1-2; D ambiguous. Germline V gene lookup returns CDR1 DFQATT and CDR2 SNEGSKA (reference sequence). The germline V and J ends were trimmed by 6 bases and 8 bases, with 10 bases remaining between them. This CDR3 is 10 amino acids long. For the CDR3, the DNA is TGCAGTGCGGATTGGGAAGGCTACACCTTC. Its translation: CSADWEGYTF.

This chain joins TRBV6-2 or TRBV6-3 and TRBJ2-3, with D perhaps given as TRBD1 or TRBD2 (5 bases each). V was shortened by 5 bases and J by 0 bases, with 12 bases between the two germline ends. CDR1 is MNHEY and CDR2 is SVGEGT in the germline V gene. The CDR3 totals 15 residues. CDR3 nucleotide sequence: TGTGCCAGCAGTCCCTGGGGGAAAAGCACAGATACGCAGTATTTT. Translating it yields CASSPWGKSTDTQYF.

This clonotype was observed a handful of times. The chain recombines TRBV7-6 with TRBJ2-2; 11 bases are a match to TRBD2. This CDR3 region has 16 residues. The V gene's germline CDR1 is SGHVS and CDR2 FNYEAQ. The V segment lost 5 bases and the J segment 6 bases; nucleotides outside the gene matches: 8. The CDR3 DNA is TGTGCCAGCAGCCAAACGGCACTAGCGGGAGCCGGGGAGCTGTTTTTT. Amino acids: CASSQTALAGAGELFF.

The chain carries TRBV2 and TRBJ2-2; either TRBD1 or TRBD2 may fit D (5 bases each). The CDR3 spans 14 residues. V lost 5 bases and J 5 bases, leaving 12 bases between the germline ends. Germline lookup yields CDR1 SNHLY and CDR2 FYNNEI. CDR3 residues: CASSRGRQTGELFF. CDR3 DNA: TGTGCCAGCAGTCGGGGCAGACAAACCGGGGAGCTGTTTTTT.

A few counts support this clonotype. The chain is built from TRBV29-1 and TRBJ2-1; D is possibly TRBD1 (7 bases). Germline assignment: CDR1 SQVTM and CDR2 ANQGSEA. Trimming removed 4 bases at V and 3 bases at J, with 13 bases between. The CDR3 covers 14 residues. CDR3 in DNA: TGCAGCGTTGTGGGGCAGGGGGGCTACAATGAGCAGTTCTTC. Translation gives CSVVGQGGYNEQFF.

There are a few counts of this clonotype. The CDR3 loop is CASSHSTGYGYTF. DNA of the CDR3: TGTGCCAGCAGTCATTCGACAGGCTATGGCTACACCTTC. V gene TRBV12-3 or TRBV12-4 combines with J gene TRBJ1-2; weak D call: TRBD1 (6 bases). Deletions cut 5 bases from V and 4 bases from J, with 11 bases between. The CDR3 is made up of 13 amino acids.

With regard to this clonotype: The junction and the germline gene differ at one end; a read error may be behind it. This chain uses TRBV9 with TRBJ1-2; D gene unclear. The CDR3 is 11 residues long. Germline CDR1 is SGDLS and CDR2 is YYNGEE. The CDR3 loop reads CANSANYGYTF. CDR3 sequence (DNA): TGTGCCAACAGCGCTAACTATGGCTACACCTTC.

This clonotype was seen a few times. This chain uses TRBV29-1 with TRBJ2-3; perhaps TRBD2 as D (6 bases). CDR3 size: 14 residues. Germline CDR1 SQVTM, CDR2 ANQGSEA. V was cut by 6 bases and J by 0 bases, with 13 bases left in between. Here the CDR3 DNA reads TGCAGCGTGCTCGGGGGAATTAGCACAGATACGCAGTATTTT. It specifies CSVLGGISTDTQYF.

This clonotype was seen a handful of times. The chain combines TRBV7-8 with TRBJ1-2, with unresolved D. CDR1 SGHVS and CDR2 FQNEAQ come from the germline V gene. The CDR3 is 16 amino acids. Deletions cut 1 base from V and 0 bases from J, with 12 bases between. In DNA, the CDR3 is TGTGCCAGCAGCTTAGGGGGAACAGTTGCTAACTATGGCTACACCTTC. It translates to CASSLGGTVANYGYTF.

The chain uses TRBV4-3 and TRBJ2-1; 7 bases agree with TRBD2. CDR1 and CDR2 from the germline V gene are LGHNA and YSLEER. The CDR3 covers 18 residues. V shed 0 bases and J 0 bases; nucleotides not matched to a gene: 8. CDR3 coding DNA: TGCGCCAGCAGCCAAGATCCTACTAGCGTCAGCTCCTACAATGAGCAGTTCTTC. Translated, it gives CASSQDPTSVSSYNEQFF.

CDR3 loop: CASSLVGTGLYNEQFF. Written as DNA, the CDR3 is TGTGCCAGCAGCTTAGTCGGGACAGGGTTATACAATGAGCAGTTCTTC. This chain joins TRBV7-2 and TRBJ2-1, with 9 positions matching TRBD1. The CDR3 totals 16 residues. CDR1 SGHTA and CDR2 FQGNSA come from the germline V gene. Germline trimming cut 1 base from V and 4 bases from J; bases unmatched to any gene: 5. The full variable domain, completed using reference TRBV7-2 and TRBJ2-1, is GAGVSQSPSNKVTEKGKDVELRCDPISGHTALYWYRQSLGQGLEFLIYFQGNSAPDKSGLPSDRFSAERTGGSVSTLTIQRTQQEDSAVYLCASSLVGTGLYNEQFFGPGTRLTVL.

This clonotype has just a few counts. The J gene is TRBJ2-3, the V gene TRBV20-1, with D possibly being TRBD1 (5 bases). Germline V gene data show CDR1 as DFQATT and CDR2 as SNEGSKA (reference sequence). The ends were cut back, 1 base at V and 2 bases at J, with 10 bases in the middle. This CDR3 comprises 14 residues. CDR3 coding DNA: TGCAGTGCTAGAGGTGAAGGGGTCACAGATACGCAGTATTTT. Its translation: CSARGEGVTDTQYF.

This chain uses TRBV29-1 with TRBJ2-1; possible D gene TRBD2, 6 bases. The CDR3 runs 12 residues. Germline V gene sequence: CDR1 SQVTM, CDR2 ANQGSEA. Trimming removed 4 bases at V and 10 bases at J, with 14 bases between. CDR3 sequence (DNA): TGCAGCGTTGGGAGGGGCGCCTGGGAGCAGTTCTTC. This encodes CSVGRGAWEQFF.